Listed below are T cell receptor beta chains from one sample, sequenced in a study of blood T cell repertoires in COVID-19. Data came from immunoSEQ multiplex PCR; TCRdb stores just in-frame clones and leaves some out. The repertoire holds fewer than 350,000 clones, with approximately 90% as singletons. The sequenced sample consisted of peripheral blood. These receptors came from a woman aged 55-69 years with COVID-19, enrolled during active disease. Each CDR3 is given without its conserved first and last residue.

J gene: TRBJ2-1
V gene: TRBV27
CDR3 protein: ASKAGVISYNEQF

J gene: TRBJ1-4
V gene: TRBV4-1
CDR3 protein: ASSQGDRRNEKLF

J gene: TRBJ1-1
V gene: TRBV7-6
CDR3 protein: ASSSLTGGTEAF

J gene: TRBJ1-2
V gene: TRBV5-4
CDR3 protein: ASSLVAGAYYGYT

J gene: TRBJ2-5
V gene: TRBV7-3
CDR3 protein: ASSGQGRETQY

J gene: TRBJ1-1
V gene: TRBV19
CDR3 protein: ASSLTVDTEAF

J gene: TRBJ2-2
V gene: TRBV11-2
CDR3 protein: ASSRREGITGELF

J gene: TRBJ1-1
V gene: TRBV28
CDR3 protein: ASSFSGTGNTEAF

J gene: TRBJ1-1
V gene: TRBV11-2
CDR3 protein: ASSPRDINTEAF

J gene: TRBJ2-1
V gene: TRBV5-6
CDR3 protein: ASSLAVPGHEQF

J gene: TRBJ1-5
V gene: TRBV7-8
CDR3 protein: ASSLVQGPGQPQH

J gene: TRBJ1-1
V gene: TRBV11-1
CDR3 protein: ASSTPSAGLDTEAF

J gene: TRBJ2-7
V gene: TRBV10-2
CDR3 protein: ASSESITGSDEQY

J gene: TRBJ1-1
V gene: TRBV5-1
CDR3 protein: ASSLAPGNTEAF

J gene: TRBJ1-2
V gene: TRBV3-1/TRBV3-2
CDR3 protein: ASSQARGQGVRGYT

J gene: TRBJ1-3
V gene: TRBV6-6
CDR3 protein: ASGGQERNTIY

J gene: TRBJ2-2
V gene: TRBV7-9
CDR3 protein: ASSPRFEVNTGELF

J gene: TRBJ1-2
V gene: TRBV7-6
CDR3 protein: ASSLYARSDRQYGYT

J gene: TRBJ1-1
V gene: TRBV9
CDR3 protein: ASSVASANTEAF

J gene: TRBJ1-1
V gene: TRBV4-1
CDR3 protein: ASRSITSGLSDTEAF

J gene: TRBJ1-6
V gene: TRBV18
CDR3 protein: ASSPGGQGVSPLH

J gene: TRBJ1-5
V gene: TRBV3-1/TRBV3-2
CDR3 protein: ASSTGQSGQPQH

J gene: TRBJ1-2
V gene: TRBV11-3
CDR3 protein: ASSLARGSYYGYT

J gene: TRBJ2-1
V gene: TRBV7-2
CDR3 protein: ASSLGSGSSYNEQF

J gene: TRBJ2-1
V gene: TRBV7-9
CDR3 protein: ASSLDSGTGGNEQF

J gene: TRBJ2-7
V gene: TRBV5-1
CDR3 protein: ARNDGGRDEQY

J gene: TRBJ2-1
V gene: TRBV5-1
CDR3 protein: ASSHPGSRYNEQF

J gene: TRBJ1-2
V gene: TRBV5-1
CDR3 protein: ASSLDSLSYGYT

J gene: TRBJ2-5
V gene: TRBV24-1
CDR3 protein: ATSDWTSGEGETQY

J gene: TRBJ1-4
V gene: TRBV7-9
CDR3 protein: ASSPGQGLKKLF